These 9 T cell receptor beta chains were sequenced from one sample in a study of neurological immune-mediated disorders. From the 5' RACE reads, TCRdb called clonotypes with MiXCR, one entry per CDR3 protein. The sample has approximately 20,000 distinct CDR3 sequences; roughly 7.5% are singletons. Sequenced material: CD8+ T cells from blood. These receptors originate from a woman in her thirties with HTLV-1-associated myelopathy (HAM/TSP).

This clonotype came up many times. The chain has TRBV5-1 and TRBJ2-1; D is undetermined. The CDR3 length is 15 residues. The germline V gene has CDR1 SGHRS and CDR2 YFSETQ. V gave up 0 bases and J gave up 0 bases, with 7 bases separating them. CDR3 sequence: CASSLVGGSYNEQFF. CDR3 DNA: TGCGCCAGCAGCTTGGTGGGTGGCTCCTACAATGAGCAGTTCTTC.

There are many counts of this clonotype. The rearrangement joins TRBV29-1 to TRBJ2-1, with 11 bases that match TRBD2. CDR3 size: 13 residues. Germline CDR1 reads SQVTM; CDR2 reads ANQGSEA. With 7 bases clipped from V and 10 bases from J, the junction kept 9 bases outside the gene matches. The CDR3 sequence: CSALSGGAVEQFF. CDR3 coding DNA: TGCAGCGCCCTTAGCGGGGGGGCCGTGGAGCAGTTCTTC.

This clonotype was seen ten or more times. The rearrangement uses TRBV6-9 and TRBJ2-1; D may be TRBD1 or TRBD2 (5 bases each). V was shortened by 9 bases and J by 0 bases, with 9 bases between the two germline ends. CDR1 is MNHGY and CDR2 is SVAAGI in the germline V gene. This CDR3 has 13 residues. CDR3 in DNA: TGTGCCAGGGGGGTTAGCTCCTACAATGAGCAGTTCTTC. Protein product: CARGVSSYNEQFF.

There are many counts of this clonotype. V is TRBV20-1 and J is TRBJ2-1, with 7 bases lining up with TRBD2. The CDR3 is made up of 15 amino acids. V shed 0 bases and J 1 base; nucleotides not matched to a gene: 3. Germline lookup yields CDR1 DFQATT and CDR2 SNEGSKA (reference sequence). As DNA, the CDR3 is TGCAGTGCTAGAGATCCGGGGGGATCCTACAATGAGCAGTTCTTC. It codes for CSARDPGGSYNEQFF.

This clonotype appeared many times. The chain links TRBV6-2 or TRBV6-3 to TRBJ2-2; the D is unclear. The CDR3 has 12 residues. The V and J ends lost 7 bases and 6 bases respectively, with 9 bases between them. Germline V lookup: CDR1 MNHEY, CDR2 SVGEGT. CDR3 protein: CASIGPPGELFF. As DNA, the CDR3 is TGTGCCAGCATCGGCCCTCCCGGGGAGCTGTTTTTT.

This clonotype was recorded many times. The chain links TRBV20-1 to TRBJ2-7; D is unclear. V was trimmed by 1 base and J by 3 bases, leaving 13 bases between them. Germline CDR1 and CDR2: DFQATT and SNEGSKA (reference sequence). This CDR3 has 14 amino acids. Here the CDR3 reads CSARGQENIYEQYF. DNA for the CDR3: TGCAGTGCTAGAGGGCAGGAAAATATCTACGAGCAGTACTTC.

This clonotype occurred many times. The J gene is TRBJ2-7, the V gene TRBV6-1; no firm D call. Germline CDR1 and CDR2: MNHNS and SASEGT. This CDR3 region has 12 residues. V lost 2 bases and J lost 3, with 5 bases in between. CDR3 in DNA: TGTGCCAGCAGTGAAATTATCTACGAGCAGTACTTC. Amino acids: CASSEIIYEQYF.

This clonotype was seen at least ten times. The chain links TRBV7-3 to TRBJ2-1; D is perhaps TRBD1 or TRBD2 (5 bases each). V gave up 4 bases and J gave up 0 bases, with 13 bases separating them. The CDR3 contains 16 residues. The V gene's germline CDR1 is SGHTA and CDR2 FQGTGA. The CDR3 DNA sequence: TGTGCCAGCAGCTCGACGGGACGGAGCTCCTACAATGAGCAGTTCTTC. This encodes CASSSTGRSSYNEQFF.

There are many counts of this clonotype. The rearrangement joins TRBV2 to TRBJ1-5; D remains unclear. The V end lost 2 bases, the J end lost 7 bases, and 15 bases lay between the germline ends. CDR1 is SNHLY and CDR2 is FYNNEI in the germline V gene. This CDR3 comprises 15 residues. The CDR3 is CASSEFGSRAQPQHF. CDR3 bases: TGTGCCAGCAGTGAATTTGGCTCACGAGCGCAGCCCCAGCATTTT.